The clone carrying this T cell receptor beta chain was picked up a small number of times. Its specificity is unknown. TCR beta CDR3 regions were amplified from RNA. The TCR CDR3 was amplified in a first-round RT-PCR using the HTBI primer set. From the multiplex PCR reads, TCRdb called clonotypes with MiXCR, one entry per CDR3 protein. This sample carries fewer than 650,000 distinct CDR3 sequences, over 12% of them seen once, and the ten largest clones take over 6%. This record belongs to a study of T cells in Graves' hyperthyroidism and ophthalmopathy. The PBMCs were taken from around 9.1 ml of fresh peripheral blood. The V gene's germline CDR1 is MDHEN and CDR2 SYDVKM. The CDR3 length is 12 residues. Trimming stripped 7 bases from V and 8 bases from J, with 11 bases between. Points from the study as a whole: The model anticipated ophthalmopathy a median about 6.5 months pre-onset.

The receptor was isolated from a woman between 18 and 29 years old with Graves' ophthalmopathy. The rearrangement joins TRBV28 to TRBJ2-2, with D perhaps TRBD2 (5 bases). Sequenced input: blood. The CDR3 DNA sequence: TGTGCCAGCAACCCCCGCGGGGGGGAGCTGTTTTTT. It is translated as CASNPRGGELFF. The full variable domain, with the rest looked up from reference TRBV28 and TRBJ2-2, is DVKVTQSSRYLVKRTGEKVFLECVQDMDHENMFWYRQDPGLGLRLIYFSYDVKMKEKGDIPEGYSVSREKKERFSLILESASTNQTSMYLCASNPRGGELFFGEGSRLTVL.